The T cell receptor (beta chain) described here comes from a study of CD8 T cells in ankylosing spondylitis. TCRdb fed the 5' RACE reads into MiXCR, producing one record per CDR3 protein. This sample carries about 340,000 distinct CDR3 sequences, 14% to 15% of them seen once, and the ten largest clones take roughly 0.99%. Deletions cut 8 bases from V and 7 bases from J, with 17 bases between. The germline V gene has CDR1 SGHAT and CDR2 FQNNGV. CDR3 length: 14 amino acids. The clonotype comes from a male donor with ankylosing spondylitis or in good health (not recorded which). This chain connects TRBV11-2 to TRBJ2-2; D is ambiguous. Input material: blood, either unsorted or a sorted T cell fraction (not recorded which). This chain's CDR3 is CASFPLKGNGELFF. CDR3 bases: TGTGCCAGCTTCCCGTTAAAGGGAAACGGGGAGCTGTTTTTT.